This T cell receptor beta chain originates from a study of type 1 regulatory T cells. At the level of the study: This in vitro CD4 product, T-allo10, is enriched for Tr1 cells and alloantigen-specific. Findings of the study overall: Compared with non-type 1 regulatory T cells, type 1 regulatory T cells showed a more restricted TCR repertoire.

TCRdb re-derived calls from the reads in MiXCR, one entry per CDR3 protein. The sample lists about 62,000 distinct CDR3 sequences; 62% were seen once. Germline CDR1 DFQATT, CDR2 SNEGSKA (reference sequence). The CDR3 has 17 amino acids. Trimming at V came to 5 bases and at J to 7 bases, leaving 19 bases not matched to a gene. Notes on this clonotype: Its target is unknown.

Material: cultured non-Tr1 T cells, either the whole culture or a sorted T cell fraction (not recorded which). This clonotype originated in a human donor in good health. This chain links TRBV20-1 with TRBJ2-1; TRBD2 matches 8 bases. The CDR3 loop reads CSALPGLGFRLKNEQFF. The CDR3 region has the DNA TGCAGTGCTCTACCGGGACTAGGCTTCCGCCTGAAGAATGAGCAGTTCTTC.